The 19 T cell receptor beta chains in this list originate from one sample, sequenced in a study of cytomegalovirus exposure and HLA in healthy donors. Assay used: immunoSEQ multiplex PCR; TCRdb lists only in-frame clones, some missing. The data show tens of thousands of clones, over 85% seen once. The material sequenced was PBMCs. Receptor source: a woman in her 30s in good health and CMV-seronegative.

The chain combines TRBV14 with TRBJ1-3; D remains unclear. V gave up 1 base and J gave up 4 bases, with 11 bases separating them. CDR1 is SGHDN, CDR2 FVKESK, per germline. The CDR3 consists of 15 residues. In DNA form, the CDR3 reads TGTGCCAGCAGCCAAGTACACGGGTTGGGAAACACCATATATTTT. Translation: CASSQVHGLGNTIYF.

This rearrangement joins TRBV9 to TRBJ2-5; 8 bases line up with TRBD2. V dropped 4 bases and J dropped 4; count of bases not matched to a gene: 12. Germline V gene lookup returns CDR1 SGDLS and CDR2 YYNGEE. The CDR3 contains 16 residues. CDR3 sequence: CASSLGAGGVVETQYF. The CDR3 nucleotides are TGTGCCAGCAGCCTAGGGGCGGGGGGCGTAGTAGAGACCCAGTACTTC.

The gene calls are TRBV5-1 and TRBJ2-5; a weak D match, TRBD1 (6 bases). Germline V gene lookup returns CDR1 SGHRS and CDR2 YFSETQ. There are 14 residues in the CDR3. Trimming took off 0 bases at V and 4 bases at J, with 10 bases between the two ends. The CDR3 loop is CASSLDRARETQYF. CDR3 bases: TGCGCCAGCAGCTTGGACAGGGCTCGAGAGACCCAGTACTTC.

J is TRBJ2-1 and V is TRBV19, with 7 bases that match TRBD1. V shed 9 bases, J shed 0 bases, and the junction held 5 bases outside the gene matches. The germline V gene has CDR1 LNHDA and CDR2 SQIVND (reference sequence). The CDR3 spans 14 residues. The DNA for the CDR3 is TGTGCCAGCACGGGACAGAGCTCCTACAATGAGCAGTTCTTC. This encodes CASTGQSSYNEQFF.

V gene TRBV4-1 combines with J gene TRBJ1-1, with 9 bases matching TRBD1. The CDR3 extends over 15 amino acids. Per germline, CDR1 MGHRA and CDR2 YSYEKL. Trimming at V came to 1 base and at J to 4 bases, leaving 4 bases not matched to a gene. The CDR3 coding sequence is TGCGCCAGCAGCCAAGTACAGGGGGCGCGCACTGAAGCTTTCTTT. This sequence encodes CASSQVQGARTEAFF.

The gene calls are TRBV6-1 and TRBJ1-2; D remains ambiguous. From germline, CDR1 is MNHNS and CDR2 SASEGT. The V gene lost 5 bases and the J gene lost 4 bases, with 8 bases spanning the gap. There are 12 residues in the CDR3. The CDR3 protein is CASSPQVYGYTF. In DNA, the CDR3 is TGTGCCAGCAGTCCTCAGGTCTATGGCTACACCTTC.

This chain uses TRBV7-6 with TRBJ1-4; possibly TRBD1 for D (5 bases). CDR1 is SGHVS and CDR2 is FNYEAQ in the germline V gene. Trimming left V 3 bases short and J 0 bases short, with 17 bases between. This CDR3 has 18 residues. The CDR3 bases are TGTGCCAGCAGCTTTAAGCCTGCAGGGTTTTCAACTAATGAAAAACTGTTTTTT. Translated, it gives CASSFKPAGFSTNEKLFF.

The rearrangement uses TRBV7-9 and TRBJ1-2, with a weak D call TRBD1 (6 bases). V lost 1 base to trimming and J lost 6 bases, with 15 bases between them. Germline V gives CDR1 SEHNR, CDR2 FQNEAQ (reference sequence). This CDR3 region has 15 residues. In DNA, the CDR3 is TGTGCCAGCAGCTTAGGTGGTTCGGCAGGGGATGGCTACACCTTC. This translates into CASSLGGSAGDGYTF. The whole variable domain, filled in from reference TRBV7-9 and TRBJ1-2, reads DTGVSQNPRHKITKRGQNVTFRCDPISEHNRLYWYRQTLGQGPEFLTYFQNEAQLEKSRLLSDRFSAERPKGSFSTLEIQRTEQGDSAMYLCASSLGGSAGDGYTFGSGTRLTVV.

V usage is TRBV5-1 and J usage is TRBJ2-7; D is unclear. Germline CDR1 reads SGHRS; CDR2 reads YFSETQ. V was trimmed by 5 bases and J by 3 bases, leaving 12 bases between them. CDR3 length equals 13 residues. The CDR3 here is CASRRQVGYEQYF. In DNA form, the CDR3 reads TGCGCCAGCAGGCGCCAGGTGGGCTACGAGCAGTACTTC.

The CDR3 loop is CASSVNYNEQFF. In DNA, the CDR3 is TGTGCCAGCAGTGTAAATTACAATGAGCAGTTCTTC. The J gene is TRBJ2-1, the V gene TRBV25-1; D gene uncertain. Germline CDR1 is MGHDK and CDR2 is SYGVNS. V lost 4 bases, J lost 4 bases, and 5 bases lay in between. This CDR3 has 12 amino acids.

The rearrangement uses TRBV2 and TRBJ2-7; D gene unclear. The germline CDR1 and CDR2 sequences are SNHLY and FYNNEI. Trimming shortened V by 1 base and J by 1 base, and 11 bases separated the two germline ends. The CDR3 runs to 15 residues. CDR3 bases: TGTGCCAGCAGTGAAGGTTTTTACGGTTCCTACGAGCAGTACTTC. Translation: CASSEGFYGSYEQYF.

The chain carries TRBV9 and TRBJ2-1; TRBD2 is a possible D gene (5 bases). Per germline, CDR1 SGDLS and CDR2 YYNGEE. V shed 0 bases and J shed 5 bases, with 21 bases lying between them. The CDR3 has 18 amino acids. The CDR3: CASSVEAGILGRNNEQFF. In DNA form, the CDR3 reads TGTGCCAGCAGCGTAGAGGCCGGGATCCTAGGGCGGAACAATGAGCAGTTCTTC.

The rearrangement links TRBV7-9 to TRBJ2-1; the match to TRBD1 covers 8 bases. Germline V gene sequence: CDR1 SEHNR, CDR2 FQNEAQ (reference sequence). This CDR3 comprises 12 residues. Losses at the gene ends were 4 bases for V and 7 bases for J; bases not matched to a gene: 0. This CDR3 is CASSWTGNEQFF. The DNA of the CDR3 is TGTGCCAGCAGCTGGACAGGGAATGAGCAGTTCTTC.

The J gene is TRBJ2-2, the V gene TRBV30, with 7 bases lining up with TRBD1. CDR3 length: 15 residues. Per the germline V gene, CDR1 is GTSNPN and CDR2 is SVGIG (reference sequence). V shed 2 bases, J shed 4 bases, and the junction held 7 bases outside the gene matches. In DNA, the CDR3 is TGTGCCTGGAGTACACAGGGGATGAGCACCGGGGAGCTGTTTTTT. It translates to CAWSTQGMSTGELFF.

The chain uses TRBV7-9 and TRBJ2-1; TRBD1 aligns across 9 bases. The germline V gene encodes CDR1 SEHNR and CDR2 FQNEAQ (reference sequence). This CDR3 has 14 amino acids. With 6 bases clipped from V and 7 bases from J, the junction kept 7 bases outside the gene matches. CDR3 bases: TGTGCCAGCAGTTCGGGACAGGGTGAAAATGAGCAGTTCTTC. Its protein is CASSSGQGENEQFF.

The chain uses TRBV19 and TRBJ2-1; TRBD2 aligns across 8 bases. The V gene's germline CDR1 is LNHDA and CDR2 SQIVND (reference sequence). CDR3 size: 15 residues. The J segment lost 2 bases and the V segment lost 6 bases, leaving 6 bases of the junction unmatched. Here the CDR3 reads CASRSREAPYNEQFF. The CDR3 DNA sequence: TGTGCCAGTAGGTCGCGGGAGGCACCCTACAATGAGCAGTTCTTC.

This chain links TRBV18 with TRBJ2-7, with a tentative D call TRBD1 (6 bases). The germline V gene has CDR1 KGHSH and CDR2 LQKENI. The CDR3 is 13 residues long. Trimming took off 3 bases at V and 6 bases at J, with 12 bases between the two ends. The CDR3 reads CASSPGRGSEQYF. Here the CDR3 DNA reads TGTGCCAGCTCACCGGGCAGGGGAAGCGAGCAGTACTTC.

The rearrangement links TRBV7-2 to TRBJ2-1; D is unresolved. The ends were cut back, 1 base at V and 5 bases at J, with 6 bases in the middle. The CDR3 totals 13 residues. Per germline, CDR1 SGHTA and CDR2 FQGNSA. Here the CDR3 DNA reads TGTGCCAGCAGCTTAGTTGGAGACAATGAGCAGTTCTTC. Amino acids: CASSLVGDNEQFF.

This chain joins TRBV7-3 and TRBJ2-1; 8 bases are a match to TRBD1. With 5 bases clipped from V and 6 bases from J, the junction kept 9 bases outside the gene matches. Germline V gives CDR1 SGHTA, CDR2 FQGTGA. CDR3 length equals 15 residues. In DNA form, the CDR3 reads TGTGCCAGCAGCATCAGGGGGCTTCCATCCAATGAGCAGTTCTTC. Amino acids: CASSIRGLPSNEQFF.